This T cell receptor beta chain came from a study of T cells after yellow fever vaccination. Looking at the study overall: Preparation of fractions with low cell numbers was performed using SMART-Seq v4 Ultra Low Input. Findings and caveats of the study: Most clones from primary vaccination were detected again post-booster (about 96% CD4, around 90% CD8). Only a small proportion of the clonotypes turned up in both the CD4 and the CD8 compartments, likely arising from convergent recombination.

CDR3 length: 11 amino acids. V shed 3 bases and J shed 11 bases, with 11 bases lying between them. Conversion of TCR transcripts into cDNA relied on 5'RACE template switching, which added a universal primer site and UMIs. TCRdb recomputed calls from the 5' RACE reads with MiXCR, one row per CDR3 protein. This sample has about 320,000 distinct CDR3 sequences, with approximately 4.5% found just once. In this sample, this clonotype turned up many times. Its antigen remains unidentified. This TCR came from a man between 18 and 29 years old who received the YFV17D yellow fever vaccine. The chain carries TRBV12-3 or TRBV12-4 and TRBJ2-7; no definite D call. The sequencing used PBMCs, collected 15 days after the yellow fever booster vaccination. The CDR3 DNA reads TGTGCCAGCAGTTTTTCTCTGGAAAAGTACTTC. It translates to CASSFSLEKYF.